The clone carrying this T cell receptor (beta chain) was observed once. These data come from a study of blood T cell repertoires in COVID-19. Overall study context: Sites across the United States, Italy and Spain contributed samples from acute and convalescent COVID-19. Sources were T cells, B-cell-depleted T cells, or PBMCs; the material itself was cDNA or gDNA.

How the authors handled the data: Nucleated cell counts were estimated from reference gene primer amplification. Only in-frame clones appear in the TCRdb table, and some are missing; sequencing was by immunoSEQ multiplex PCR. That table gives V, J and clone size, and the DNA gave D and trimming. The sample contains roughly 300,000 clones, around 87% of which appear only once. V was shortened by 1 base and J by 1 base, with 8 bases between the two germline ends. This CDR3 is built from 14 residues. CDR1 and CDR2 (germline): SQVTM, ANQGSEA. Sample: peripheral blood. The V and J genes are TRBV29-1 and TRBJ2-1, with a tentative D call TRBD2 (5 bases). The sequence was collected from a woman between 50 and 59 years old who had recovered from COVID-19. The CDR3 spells CSVEAAESYNEQFF. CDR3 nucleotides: TGCAGCGTTGAAGCAGCGGAGTCCTACAATGAGCAGTTCTTC.